This TCR beta chain derives from a study of identical twins. This CDR3 has 12 amino acids. Germline CDR1 MDHEN, CDR2 SYDVKM. V lost 1 base, J lost 6 bases, and 6 bases lay in between. Template switching added a universal primer site, and cDNA bore unique molecular identifiers. TCRdb analysed the 5' RACE reads with MiXCR anew, one entry per CDR3 protein. The sample has hundreds of thousands of distinct CDR3 sequences, roughly 7.5% seen once. This clonotype was detected a few times. This sample was shared with a second study, whose subject was yellow fever vaccine responses in identical twins.

The source material was memory (CD45RO+) T cells sorted from blood. The sequence was obtained from a woman aged 18 to 35 in good health. The genes are TRBV28 and TRBJ1-2; D is perhaps TRBD1 (5 bases). The DNA of the CDR3 is TGTGCCAGCAGTTTATTACAGGATGGCTACACCTTC. Its translation: CASSLLQDGYTF.